This note documents a single T cell receptor beta chain sequence. This specimen comes from a study of blood T cell repertoires in COVID-19. Background on the study: Nucleic acid was either cDNA or gDNA, and it came from T cells, B-cell-depleted T cells, or PBMCs.

TCRdb's table, derived via immunoSEQ multiplex PCR, lists solely in-frame clones and lacks some. The data hold about 210,000 clones, with around 80% observed a single time. The CDR3 has 13 residues. The germline V gene has CDR1 MDHEN and CDR2 SYDVKM. Trimming removed 7 bases at V and 9 bases at J, with 18 bases between. The gene calls are TRBV28 and TRBJ1-2; D not resolved. Sequencing was done on a sample of peripheral blood. The TCR sequence derives from an elderly woman with COVID-19, enrolled during active disease. Written as DNA, the CDR3 is TGTGCCAGCAATCAGGAGGCGGCGGCGCGCTACACCTTC. It translates to CASNQEAAARYTF.